The 5 T cell receptor beta chains listed next were all sequenced from one sample in a study of Graves' ophthalmopathy and Graves' hyperthyroidism. Investigators amplified TCR beta CDR3 regions from RNA transcripts. HTBI primers were employed in first-round RT-PCR, then a second-round multiplex PCR followed. MiXCR, run by TCRdb on the multiplex PCR reads, gives a single entry per CDR3 protein. The profile shows over 500,000 distinct CDR3 sequences, approximately 22% of them singletons. The sequencing input was peripheral blood. All receptors come from a woman between 18 and 29 years old with stable Graves' hyperthyroidism. Some clones in this sample may be carry-over from other donors' samples.

This clonotype was seen repeatedly, ten times or more. V gene TRBV6-5 combines with J gene TRBJ1-2; 9 positions match TRBD1. Germline lookup yields CDR1 MNHEY and CDR2 SVGAGI. This CDR3 contains 15 residues. The J segment lost 4 bases and the V segment lost 0 bases, leaving 3 bases of the junction unmatched. CDR3 in amino acids: CASSYSGQGVYGYTF. CDR3 in DNA: TGTGCCAGCAGTTACTCGGGACAGGGTGTCTATGGCTACACCTTC.

This clonotype was detected many times. This chain joins TRBV30 and TRBJ2-7; D might be TRBD1 (6 bases). V was trimmed by 3 bases and J by 6 bases, leaving 6 bases between them. Germline V gene sequence: CDR1 GTSNPN, CDR2 SVGIG (reference sequence). This CDR3 is built from 10 residues. CDR3 coding DNA: TGTGCCTGGAGCAGGGGCGAGCAGTACTTC. Residues: CAWSRGEQYF.

This chain joins TRBV9 and TRBJ2-5, with D possibly being TRBD2 (5 bases). This CDR3 is built from 14 residues. With 5 bases removed from V and 5 bases from J, the gap between germline ends came to 16 bases. Germline V CDR1 and CDR2: SGDLS, YYNGEE. CDR3 in amino acids: CASSAASGGETQYF. CDR3 DNA sequence: TGTGCCAGCAGTGCCGCTTCAGGCGGGGAGACCCAGTACTTC.

This clonotype was counted a few times. The CDR3: CASSTGTGGFGAFF. CDR3 nucleotides: TGTGCCAGCAGTACCGGGACAGGGGGTTTTGGAGCTTTCTTT. The gene calls are TRBV28 and TRBJ1-1, with TRBD1 matching 11 bases. Germline V gives CDR1 MDHEN, CDR2 SYDVKM. The length of the CDR3 is 14 residues. V lost 5 bases, J lost 10 bases, and 9 bases stayed unmatched.

To note about this clonotype: Here the CDR3 omits its conserved ending phenylalanine or tryptophan, so a read error is the likely source. The DNA is omitted, as the CDR3 cannot be located on it reliably, and the CDR3 follows TCRdb's listing. This chain uses TRBV19 with TRBJ1-5; no check of the table's D call, TRBD1, against the DNA was made. Germline CDR1 and CDR2: LNHDA and SQIVND (reference sequence). The CDR3 is made up of 10 amino acids, end residues included. This chain's CDR3 is CAGGIQPQRY.